This T cell receptor (beta chain) was found in a study of blood T cells in healthy people across ages. The sample holds a few counts of this clonotype. With 3 bases removed from V and 0 bases from J, the gap between germline ends came to 9 bases. The CDR3 sequence is 14 residues long. The germline CDR1 and CDR2 sequences are DFQATT and SNEGSKA (reference sequence). A second 7 to 11 cycle PCR used barcoded and J-beta primers. TCRdb recomputed calls from the 5' RACE reads with MiXCR, one row per CDR3 protein. The sample gives hundreds of thousands of distinct CDR3 sequences, around 20% of which show up once; 3.5% to 4% is in the top ten.

The origin of this receptor is an older man in good health. This sequence joins TRBV20-1 and TRBJ1-3, with D unresolved. Sequenced sample: blood. The chain's CDR3 is CSARARRSGNTIYF. The CDR3 nucleotides read TGCAGTGCTAGGGCCCGTCGCTCTGGAAACACCATATATTTT.